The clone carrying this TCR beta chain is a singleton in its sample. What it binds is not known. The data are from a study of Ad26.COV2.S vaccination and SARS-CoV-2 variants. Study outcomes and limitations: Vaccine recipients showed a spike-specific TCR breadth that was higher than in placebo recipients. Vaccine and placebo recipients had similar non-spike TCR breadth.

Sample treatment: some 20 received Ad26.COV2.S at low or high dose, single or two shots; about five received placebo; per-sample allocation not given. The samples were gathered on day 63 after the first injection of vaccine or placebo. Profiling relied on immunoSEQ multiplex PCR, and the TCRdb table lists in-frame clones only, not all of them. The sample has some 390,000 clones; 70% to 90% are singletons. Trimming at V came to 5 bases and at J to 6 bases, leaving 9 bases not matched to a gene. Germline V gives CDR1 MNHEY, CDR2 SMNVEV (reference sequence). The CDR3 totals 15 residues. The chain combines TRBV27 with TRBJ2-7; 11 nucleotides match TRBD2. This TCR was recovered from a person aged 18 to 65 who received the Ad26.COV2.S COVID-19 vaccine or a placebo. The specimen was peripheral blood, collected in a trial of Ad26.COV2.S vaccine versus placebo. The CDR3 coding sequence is TGTGCCAGCAGTCCAACTTCCGGGACTAGCGGCGAGCAGTACTTC. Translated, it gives CASSPTSGTSGEQYF.